The 15 T cell receptor beta chains listed next were all sequenced from one sample in a study of T-cell reconstitution after alpha-beta-depleted transplantation in children. Unique molecular identifiers featured in how the TCRbeta library was prepared. From the PCR reads, TCRdb called clonotypes with MiXCR, one entry per CDR3 protein. In the table there are approximately 510,000 distinct CDR3 sequences, 15% to 20% of which are singletons. The sequences come from PBMCs from the stem cell graft donor, collected from the stem cell graft. The receptors shown here come from a human donor who donated a stem cell graft to a child with acute lymphoblastic leukemia.

This clonotype has more than one count but fewer than ten. The DNA for the CDR3 is TGCGCCAGCAGCCACCCTACGGGGGTGAACACTGAAGCTTTCTTT. Translating gives CASSHPTGVNTEAFF. The chain joins TRBV4-1 to TRBJ1-1, with TRBD1 as a possible D gene (5 bases). Germline assignment: CDR1 MGHRA and CDR2 YSYEKL. This CDR3 is built from 15 residues. The V and J ends lost 3 bases and 0 bases respectively, with 11 bases between them.

V gene TRBV20-1 combines with J gene TRBJ1-1; a possible D gene is TRBD1 (5 bases). The CDR3 consists of 13 residues. Trimming took off 5 bases at V and 9 bases at J, with 19 bases between the two ends. Germline loops: CDR1 DFQATT, CDR2 SNEGSKA (reference sequence). The CDR3 DNA sequence: TGCAGTGCTCCATCCGGGGGAAAGACTCAAGCTTTCTTT. The encoded protein is CSAPSGGKTQAFF.

The chain couples TRBV4-1 to TRBJ2-2; 9 nucleotides agree with TRBD2. Losses at the gene ends were 3 bases for V and 7 bases for J; bases not matched to a gene: 6. CDR1 is MGHRA and CDR2 is YSYEKL in the germline V gene. The CDR3 runs 15 residues. The CDR3 nucleotides read TGCGCCAGCAGCCAGAGTAGCGGGAGCGACGGGGAGCTGTTTTTT. Protein sequence: CASSQSSGSDGELFF.

V is TRBV5-1 and J is TRBJ1-1, with TRBD1 as a possible D gene (6 bases). Germline-derived CDR1 and CDR2 are SGHRS and YFSETQ. The CDR3 contains 15 residues. V was clipped by 0 bases and J by 6 bases, with 15 bases between them. The CDR3: CASSLETGSRAEAFF. CDR3 in DNA: TGCGCCAGCAGCTTGGAGACAGGATCAAGGGCTGAAGCTTTCTTT.

The V call is TRBV6-1, the J call TRBJ1-2; D is unclear. Deletions cut 5 bases from V and 4 bases from J, with 14 bases between. The germline CDR1 and CDR2 sequences are MNHNS and SASEGT. CDR3 length: 14 amino acids. DNA for the CDR3: TGTGCCAGCAGTCCTTTGGGCCCTGCCTATGGCTACACCTTC. As protein: CASSPLGPAYGYTF.

This clonotype was counted at least ten times. The chain recombines TRBV29-1 with TRBJ2-1; no definite D call. CDR1 is SQVTM, CDR2 ANQGSEA, per germline. The length of the CDR3 is 12 residues. The ends were cut back, 3 bases at V and 8 bases at J, with 11 bases in the middle. CDR3 in DNA: TGCAGCGTTGATACGGGTGGCTATGAGCAGTTCTTC. This gives the protein CSVDTGGYEQFF.

In DNA, the CDR3 is TGTGCCAGCAGCTCCCCGCGGGGCAAGGACTATGGCTACACCTTC. Encoded protein: CASSSPRGKDYGYTF. J is TRBJ1-2 and V is TRBV6-1; perhaps TRBD1 as D (5 bases). Germline assignment: CDR1 MNHNS and CDR2 SASEGT. The CDR3 covers 15 residues. V was clipped by 6 bases and J by 3 bases, with 17 bases between them.

The genes are TRBV21-1 and TRBJ2-7; TRBD1, the table's D call, lacks a check against the DNA. TRBV21-1 is given as a pseudogene. The CDR3 is 15 amino acids. The CDR3 reads CASSHPPGTATEQYF. The CDR3, as DNA: TGTGCCAGCAGCCATCCACCCGGGACCGCCACCGAGCAGTACTTC.

This sequence joins TRBV6-1 and TRBJ1-2; no clear D. Trimming stripped 0 bases from V and 4 bases from J, with 9 bases between. Germline assignment: CDR1 MNHNS and CDR2 SASEGT. The CDR3 is made up of 14 amino acids. The CDR3 DNA sequence: TGTGCCAGCAGTGAAGCAGAAGGGTCCTATGGCTACACCTTC. This translates into CASSEAEGSYGYTF.

A few counts support this clonotype. This chain joins TRBV7-3 and TRBJ2-3; D not resolved. Trimming left V 5 bases short and J 0 bases short, with 9 bases between. The germline CDR1 and CDR2 sequences are SGHTA and FQGTGA. There are 14 residues in the CDR3. The CDR3 region has the DNA TGTGCCAGCAGCCCCCAGTTGAGCACAGATACGCAGTATTTT. Its protein product is CASSPQLSTDTQYF.

This clonotype was observed a few times. The V gene is TRBV11-2, the J gene TRBJ2-3; TRBD2 matches 10 bases. This CDR3 is built from 17 residues. Germline V gives CDR1 SGHAT, CDR2 FQNNGV. V dropped 3 bases and J dropped 1; count of bases not matched to a gene: 7. The CDR3 nucleotides read TGTGCCAGCAGCTTCGTAAAAGGGACTAGCGGCACAGATACGCAGTATTTT. It is translated as CASSFVKGTSGTDTQYF.

This clonotype showed up just a few times. The chain couples TRBV13 to TRBJ1-1, with D perhaps matching TRBD1 (5 bases). Trimming removed 0 bases from V and 0 bases from J, with 14 bases in between. The CDR3 extends over 17 amino acids. Germline CDR1 PRHDT, CDR2 FYEKMQ (reference sequence). The CDR3 sequence: CASSLGVPGQMNTEAFF. The CDR3 DNA reads as TGTGCCAGCAGCTTAGGCGTGCCAGGGCAGATGAACACTGAAGCTTTCTTT.

This sequence joins TRBV12-3 or TRBV12-4 and TRBJ2-5; possible D gene TRBD1, 6 bases. Trimming took 7 bases from V and 3 from J, leaving 15 bases between them. The CDR3 contains 14 residues. CDR3 sequence reads: CASTPGQREETQYF. CDR3 coding DNA: TGTGCCAGCACCCCGGGACAAAGAGAAGAGACCCAGTACTTC.

This clonotype was detected a few times. This sequence joins TRBV5-1 and TRBJ1-5, with D unclear. The CDR3 is 14 amino acids. Per the germline V gene, CDR1 is SGHRS and CDR2 is YFSETQ. The V end lost 0 bases, the J end lost 10 bases, and 14 bases lay between the germline ends. The DNA of the CDR3 is TGCGCCAGCAGCTTGGGCCATACTATCAGCCCCCAGCATTTT. Translated: CASSLGHTISPQHF.

This clonotype was found a few times. The chain joins TRBV27 to TRBJ2-1; TRBD2 aligns across 9 bases. CDR3 length equals 12 residues. Germline CDR1 MNHEY, CDR2 SMNVEV (reference sequence). V dropped 8 bases and J dropped 8; count of bases not matched to a gene: 4. The CDR3 loop reads CASEGLAHEQFF. DNA of the CDR3: TGTGCCAGCGAGGGACTAGCCCATGAGCAGTTCTTC.